This T cell receptor (beta chain) was found in a study of CD8 T cells in Susac syndrome. V shed 2 bases and J shed 4 bases, with 7 bases lying between them. CDR1 is SGHRS and CDR2 is YFSETQ in the germline V gene. The CDR3 runs to 13 residues. Random hexamers primed reverse transcription of roughly 0.45 to 1 ug RNA. TCRdb passed the immunoSEQ multiplex PCR reads through MiXCR, listing each CDR3 protein once. The sample lists some 130,000 distinct CDR3 sequences; about 95% were seen once. The TCR comes from a human donor with Susac syndrome. Sequences were obtained from CD8+ T cells from PBMCs. The rearrangement links TRBV5-1 to TRBJ2-1, with D hard to call. In nucleotides, the CDR3 is TGCGCCAGCAGCTTTGGTCTTTACAATGAGCAGTTCTTC. This encodes CASSFGLYNEQFF.